Listed here are 9 T cell receptor beta chains from one sample, sequenced in a study of cytomegalovirus exposure and HLA in healthy donors. The PCR used 60 Vbeta and 13 Jbeta primers. The repertoire was sequenced with immunoSEQ multiplex PCR; TCRdb's copy has only in-frame clones and lacks some. This sample's table has about 110,000 clones. The source material was PBMCs. Receptor source: a man aged 45-60 years in good health and CMV-seronegative.

The V gene is TRBV29-1, the J gene TRBJ2-7, with a possible D match to TRBD2 (5 bases). The length of the CDR3 is 15 residues. Germline-derived CDR1 and CDR2 are SQVTM and ANQGSEA. V was trimmed by 3 bases and J by 0 bases, leaving 15 bases between them. DNA for the CDR3: TGCAGCGTTGATTCGCCCCGGGATGGCTCCTACGAGCAGTACTTC. Protein sequence: CSVDSPRDGSYEQYF.

The rearrangement links TRBV4-1 to TRBJ2-7; D perhaps matches TRBD2 (5 bases). CDR3 size: 13 residues. V lost 4 bases to trimming and J lost 6 bases, with 13 bases between them. The germline CDR1 and CDR2 sequences are MGHRA and YSYEKL. The CDR3 loop reads CASSPNLAFEQYF. CDR3 sequence (DNA): TGCGCCAGCAGCCCTAATCTAGCTTTCGAGCAGTACTTC.

The chain has TRBV7-9 and TRBJ2-7; 11 nucleotides agree with TRBD2. J was trimmed by 9 bases and V by 5 bases; bases with no gene match: 12. The CDR3 totals 15 residues. The germline gives CDR1 SEHNR, CDR2 FQNEAQ (reference sequence). The CDR3 bases are TGTGCCAGCAGCGCCCCGGGTAGCGGGGGGGTCTGGCAGTACTTC. This encodes CASSAPGSGGVWQYF.

V gene TRBV19 combines with J gene TRBJ1-6; 8 bases match TRBD1. Germline-derived CDR1 and CDR2 are LNHDA and SQIVND (reference sequence). This CDR3 contains 16 residues. Trimming cost V 4 bases and J 9 bases; bases outside gene matches: 11. CDR3 residues: CASSTNPRGLGSPLHF. DNA for the CDR3: TGTGCCAGTAGTACAAACCCCAGGGGGCTAGGTTCACCCCTCCACTTT.

The V and J genes are TRBV7-6 and TRBJ1-5, with D possibly TRBD1 on 5 matching bases. The germline CDR1 and CDR2 sequences are SGHVS and FNYEAQ. The length of the CDR3 is 16 residues. V was cut by 0 bases and J by 6 bases, with 15 bases left in between. DNA for the CDR3: TGTGCCAGCAGCTTAGCGGCAGGGATTCAGGGTCAGCCCCAGCATTTT. Amino acids: CASSLAAGIQGQPQHF. Variable domain in full (rest from reference TRBV7-6 and TRBJ1-5): GAGVSQSPRYKVTKRGQDVALRCDPISGHVSLYWYRQALGQGPEFLTYFNYEAQQDKSGLPNDRFSAERPEGSISTLTIQRTEQRDSAMYRCASSLAAGIQGQPQHFGDGTRLSIL.

The chain couples TRBV29-1 to TRBJ1-4; perhaps TRBD1 as D (5 bases). CDR3 size: 14 residues. V lost 7 bases, J lost 1 base, and 13 bases lay in between. Germline-derived CDR1 and CDR2 are SQVTM and ANQGSEA. CDR3 in DNA: TGCAGCGCTGGGTCCCAGGGAACTAATGAAAAACTGTTTTTT. This gives the protein CSAGSQGTNEKLFF. Combining the CDR3 with reference TRBV29-1 and TRBJ1-4 gives the whole variable domain SAVISQKPSRDICQRGTSLTIQCQVDSQVTMMFWYRQQPGQSLTLIATANQGSEATYESGFVIDKFPISRPNLTFSTLTVSNMSPEDSSIYLCSAGSQGTNEKLFFGSGTQLSVL.

This chain connects TRBV5-1 to TRBJ1-2; unclear D gene. Trimming took off 6 bases at V and 4 bases at J, with 16 bases between the two ends. Germline assignment: CDR1 SGHRS and CDR2 YFSETQ. The CDR3 extends over 14 amino acids. This chain's CDR3 is CASTLDSGGYGYTF. In DNA, the CDR3 is TGCGCCAGCACTCTGGACTCCGGCGGCTATGGCTACACCTTC.

The V call is TRBV5-1, the J call TRBJ1-2, with 10 bases that match TRBD1. V was pared by 3 bases and J by 6 bases, with 8 bases of the junction left unmatched. The CDR3 consists of 15 residues. In germline, CDR1 is SGHRS, CDR2 YFSETQ. The CDR3 sequence: CASSYTTGGENGYTF. Written as DNA, the CDR3 is TGCGCCAGCAGCTATACGACAGGGGGCGAAAATGGCTACACCTTC. The full variable domain, its missing parts supplied by reference TRBV5-1 and TRBJ1-2, is KAGVTQTPRYLIKTRGQQVTLSCSPISGHRSVSWYQQTPGQGLQFLFEYFSETQRNKGNFPGRFSGRQFSNSRSEMNVSTLELGDSALYLCASSYTTGGENGYTFGSGTRLTVV.

J is TRBJ1-1 and V is TRBV11-3, with D perhaps matching TRBD1 (6 bases). Trimming pared 3 bases from V and 3 bases from J, leaving 11 bases between. This CDR3 spans 14 amino acids. Germline V gene lookup returns CDR1 SGHNT and CDR2 YENEEA. CDR3 sequence: CASSFRQVHTEAFF. The CDR3, as DNA: TGTGCCAGCAGCTTCCGACAGGTTCACACTGAAGCTTTCTTT.